A single sample gave rise to the 9 T cell receptor beta chains below, sequenced in a study of long-term antiretroviral therapy in people with HIV. Survey-level resolution applied to immunoSEQ assay v3.0. TCRdb's copy holds only in-frame clones and misses some; the assay was immunoSEQ multiplex PCR. The table has some 35,000 clones, under 85% seen once; the top ten hold 3% to 3.5%. The source was unsorted PBMCs, collected 3 years after starting antiretroviral therapy. The source is a man aged 45-65 years with HIV.

The chain is built from TRBV4-1 and TRBJ1-2, with D perhaps TRBD1 (6 bases). Trimming took 1 base from V and 8 from J, leaving 14 bases between them. The CDR3 extends over 14 amino acids. Germline V gene lookup returns CDR1 MGHRA and CDR2 YSYEKL. Here the CDR3 DNA reads TGCGCCAGCAGCCAAGTCGGGGGGGCAAAGGGCTACACCTTC. It codes for CASSQVGGAKGYTF.

This clone was seen once. The chain joins TRBV19 to TRBJ1-6; D possibly corresponds to TRBD1 (5 bases). Per the germline V gene, CDR1 is LNHDA and CDR2 is SQIVND (reference sequence). This CDR3 is built from 15 residues. V lost 6 bases and J lost 5, with 14 bases in between. This CDR3 is CASRRTGTNNSPLHF. Here the CDR3 DNA reads TGTGCCAGTAGACGTACCGGGACTAATAATTCACCCCTCCACTTT.

V gene TRBV10-3 combines with J gene TRBJ2-3; the D gene is possibly TRBD1 (6 bases). Germline V gene lookup returns CDR1 ENHRY and CDR2 SYGVKD. Trimming removed 7 bases from V and 5 bases from J, with 16 bases in between. This CDR3 has 14 residues. CDR3 bases: TGTGCCATCACCGCGACAGGCTCAGAAGATACGCAGTATTTT. Protein: CAITATGSEDTQYF.

This clone occurred a few times. The chain is built from TRBV27 and TRBJ2-7; D is unresolved. Trimming cost V 6 bases and J 1 base, with 7 bases left between them. Germline V gives CDR1 MNHEY, CDR2 SMNVEV (reference sequence). The CDR3 extends over 12 amino acids. The CDR3 loop is CASRDKSYEQYF. The CDR3, as DNA: TGTGCCAGCAGGGATAAGTCCTACGAGCAGTACTTC.

This sequence joins TRBV15 and TRBJ2-2, with D uncertain. CDR3 length: 14 residues. Germline CDR1 is LNHNV and CDR2 is YYDKDF (reference sequence). The ends were cut back, 3 bases at V and 5 bases at J, with 10 bases in the middle. CDR3 in amino acids: CATSSSFRTGELFF. The CDR3 DNA follows: TGTGCCACCAGCAGTTCCTTCCGAACCGGGGAGCTGTTTTTT.

The rearrangement uses TRBV19 and TRBJ1-5; 8 bases fit TRBD1. The CDR3 runs 16 residues. Trimming took 7 bases from V and 4 from J; bases not matched to a gene: 12. Germline CDR1 and CDR2: LNHDA and SQIVND (reference sequence). CDR3 bases: TGTGCCAGTAACTTCTTTTTAGACAGGGGAAATCAGCCCCAGCATTTT. It translates to CASNFFLDRGNQPQHF.

This clone appeared a few times. The V gene is TRBV5-4, the J gene TRBJ1-2, with D uncertain. CDR1 and CDR2 (germline): SGHNT, YYREEE (reference sequence). The length of the CDR3 is 14 residues. Trimming took off 0 bases at V and 6 bases at J, with 12 bases between the two ends. CDR3 region: CASSLVGVGDGYTF. The CDR3 bases are TGTGCCAGCAGCTTGGTGGGAGTCGGTGATGGCTACACCTTC.

The chain combines TRBV18 with TRBJ2-1; D unresolved. Trimming took 6 bases from V and 4 from J, leaving 16 bases between them. Germline CDR1 and CDR2: KGHSH and LQKENI. CDR3 length equals 15 residues. CDR3 loop: CASSQSAPPYNEQFF. CDR3 sequence (DNA): TGTGCCAGCTCCCAGTCTGCGCCCCCTTACAATGAGCAGTTCTTC.

The chain couples TRBV7-2 to TRBJ2-7; maybe TRBD1 (6 bases). CDR3 length: 12 residues. The germline V and J ends were trimmed by 5 bases and 3 bases, with 8 bases remaining between them. CDR1 and CDR2 from the germline V gene are SGHTA and FQGNSA. Here the CDR3 reads CASSRDNYEQYF. Here the CDR3 DNA reads TGTGCCAGCAGCCGGGACAACTACGAGCAGTACTTC.